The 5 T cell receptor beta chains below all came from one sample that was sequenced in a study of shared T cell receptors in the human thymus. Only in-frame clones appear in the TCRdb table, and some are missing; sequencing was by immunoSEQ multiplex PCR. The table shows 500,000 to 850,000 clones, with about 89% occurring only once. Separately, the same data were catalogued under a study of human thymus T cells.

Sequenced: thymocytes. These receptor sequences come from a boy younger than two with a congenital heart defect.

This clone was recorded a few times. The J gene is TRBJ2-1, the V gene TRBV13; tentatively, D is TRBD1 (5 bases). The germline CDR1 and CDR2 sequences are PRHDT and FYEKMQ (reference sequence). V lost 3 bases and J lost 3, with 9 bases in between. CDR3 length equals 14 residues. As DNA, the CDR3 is TGTGCCAGCAGCTTCCCTCAGGGCTACAATGAGCAGTTCTTC. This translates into CASSFPQGYNEQFF.

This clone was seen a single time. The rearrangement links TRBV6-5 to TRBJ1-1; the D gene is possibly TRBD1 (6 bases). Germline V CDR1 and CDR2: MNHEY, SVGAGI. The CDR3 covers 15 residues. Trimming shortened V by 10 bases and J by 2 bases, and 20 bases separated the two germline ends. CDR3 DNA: TGTGCCACCTCAGGGAGCGGACAGATAAACACTGAAGCTTTCTTT. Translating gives CATSGSGQINTEAFF.

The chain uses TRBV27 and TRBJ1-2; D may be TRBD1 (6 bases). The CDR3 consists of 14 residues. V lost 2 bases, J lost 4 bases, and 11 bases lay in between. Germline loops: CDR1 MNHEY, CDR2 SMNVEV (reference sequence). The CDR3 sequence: CASSLAGQPYGYTF. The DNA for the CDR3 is TGTGCCAGCAGTTTAGCAGGACAGCCCTATGGCTACACCTTC.

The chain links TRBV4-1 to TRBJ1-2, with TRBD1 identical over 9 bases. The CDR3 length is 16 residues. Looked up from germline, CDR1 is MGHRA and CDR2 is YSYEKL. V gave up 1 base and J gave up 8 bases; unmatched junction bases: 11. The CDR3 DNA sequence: TGCGCCAGCAGCCAAGTCTGGGGGGACAGGGAAAAAGGCTACACCTTC. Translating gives CASSQVWGDREKGYTF.

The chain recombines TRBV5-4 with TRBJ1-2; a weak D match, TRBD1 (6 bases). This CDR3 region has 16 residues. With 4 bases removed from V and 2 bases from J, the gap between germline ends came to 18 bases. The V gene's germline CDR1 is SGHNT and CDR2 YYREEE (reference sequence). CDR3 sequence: CASSRETGLGNYGYTF. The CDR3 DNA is TGTGCCAGCAGCCGCGAGACAGGCCTGGGCAACTATGGCTACACCTTC.